The next 7 T cell receptor beta chains were all read from a single sample in a study of T cell repertoires in cytomegalovirus infection. TCRdb re-analysed the reads in MiXCR, keeping a single row per CDR3 protein. In the table there are about 360,000 distinct CDR3 sequences, 15% to 20% of which are singletons. The material sequenced was PBMCs. These receptors all stem from a human donor in good health (CMV status not recorded). Some clones in this sample may be carry-over from other donors' samples.

Only a few counts were recorded for this clonotype. The V gene is TRBV5-1, the J gene TRBJ1-2, with 7 bases identical to TRBD1. J gave up 4 bases and V 1 base, and 7 bases lay outside the gene matches. The CDR3 covers 15 residues. Germline CDR1 reads SGHRS; CDR2 reads YFSETQ. Here the CDR3 DNA reads TGCGCCAGCAGCTTGTCGACAGGGACCGCCTATGGCTACACCTTC. This gives the protein CASSLSTGTAYGYTF.

Only a few counts were recorded for this clonotype. This chain connects TRBV5-4 to TRBJ2-2; TRBD1 is a possible D gene (6 bases). V lost 4 bases, J lost 4 bases, and 11 bases lay in between. Germline CDR1 SGHNT, CDR2 YYREEE (reference sequence). The CDR3 has 14 residues. The CDR3 region is CASSLDRFTGELFF. CDR3 nucleotides: TGTGCCAGCAGCCTAGACAGGTTCACCGGGGAGCTGTTTTTT. Drawing the rest from reference TRBV5-4 and TRBJ2-2, the complete variable domain is ETGVTQSPTHLIKTRGQQVTLRCSSQSGHNTVSWYQQALGQGPQFIFQYYREEENGRGNFPPRFSGLQFPNYSSELNVNALELDDSALYLCASSLDRFTGELFFGEGSRLTVL.

V gene TRBV4-1 combines with J gene TRBJ1-6; D gene uncertain. The V gene's germline CDR1 is MGHRA and CDR2 YSYEKL. This CDR3 contains 17 residues. V gave up 4 bases and J gave up 9 bases, with 22 bases separating them. DNA for the CDR3: TGCGCCAGCAGCCTTCGGCCACACATGCGGGATTTTTCACCCCTCCACTTT. It translates to CASSLRPHMRDFSPLHF.

This clonotype was seen ten or more times. The rearrangement joins TRBV12-3 or TRBV12-4 to TRBJ2-2, with 12 bases lining up with TRBD2. The CDR3 spans 14 residues. The V segment lost 6 bases and the J segment 8 bases; nucleotides outside the gene matches: 4. CDR3 in amino acids: CASSLTSGSGELFF. The CDR3 DNA reads as TGTGCCAGCAGCCTGACTAGCGGGAGTGGGGAGCTGTTTTTT.

V is TRBV7-2 and J is TRBJ2-1, with 7 bases aligning to TRBD2. The CDR3 sequence is 15 residues long. Losses at the gene ends were 7 bases for V and 0 bases for J; bases not matched to a gene: 6. In germline, CDR1 is SGHTA, CDR2 FQGNSA. CDR3 sequence: CASTSSGSSYNEQFF. In DNA form, the CDR3 reads TGTGCCAGCACCTCTAGCGGTAGCTCCTACAATGAGCAGTTCTTC.

CDR3 sequence: CASSWTGVSEQYF. The CDR3 DNA sequence: TGTGCCAGCAGTTGGACAGGGGTCTCCGAGCAGTACTTC. The V call is TRBV28, the J call TRBJ2-7, with 9 bases that match TRBD1. CDR1 is MDHEN, CDR2 SYDVKM, per germline. This CDR3 is built from 13 residues. V shed 4 bases and J 6 bases; nucleotides not matched to a gene: 4.

Many counts were recorded for this clonotype. V and J are TRBV7-6 and TRBJ2-1; 11 bases match TRBD2. The V and J ends lost 4 bases and 8 bases, in that order; junction bases with no gene match: 10. This CDR3 has 16 amino acids. CDR1 is SGHVS, CDR2 FNYEAQ, per germline. CDR3 DNA sequence: TGTGCCAGCAGCTCCGCGCTAGCGGGGGGCTTAGATGAGCAGTTCTTC. It specifies CASSSALAGGLDEQFF.